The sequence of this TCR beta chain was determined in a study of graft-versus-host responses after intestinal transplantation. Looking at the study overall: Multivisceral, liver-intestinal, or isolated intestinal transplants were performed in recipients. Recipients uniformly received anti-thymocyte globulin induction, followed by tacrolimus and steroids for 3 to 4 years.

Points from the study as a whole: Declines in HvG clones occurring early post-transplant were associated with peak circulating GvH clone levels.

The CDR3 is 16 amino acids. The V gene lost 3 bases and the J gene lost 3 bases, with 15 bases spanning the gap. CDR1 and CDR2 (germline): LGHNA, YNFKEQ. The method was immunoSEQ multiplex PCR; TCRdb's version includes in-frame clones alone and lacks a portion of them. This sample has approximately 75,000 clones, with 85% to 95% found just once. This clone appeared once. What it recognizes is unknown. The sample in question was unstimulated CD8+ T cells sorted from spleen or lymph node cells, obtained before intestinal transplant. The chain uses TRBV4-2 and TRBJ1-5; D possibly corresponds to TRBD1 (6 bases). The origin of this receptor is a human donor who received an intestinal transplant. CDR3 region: CASSQELGTPNQPQHF. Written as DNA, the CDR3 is TGTGCCAGCAGCCAGGAACTCGGGACACCCAATCAGCCCCAGCATTTT.